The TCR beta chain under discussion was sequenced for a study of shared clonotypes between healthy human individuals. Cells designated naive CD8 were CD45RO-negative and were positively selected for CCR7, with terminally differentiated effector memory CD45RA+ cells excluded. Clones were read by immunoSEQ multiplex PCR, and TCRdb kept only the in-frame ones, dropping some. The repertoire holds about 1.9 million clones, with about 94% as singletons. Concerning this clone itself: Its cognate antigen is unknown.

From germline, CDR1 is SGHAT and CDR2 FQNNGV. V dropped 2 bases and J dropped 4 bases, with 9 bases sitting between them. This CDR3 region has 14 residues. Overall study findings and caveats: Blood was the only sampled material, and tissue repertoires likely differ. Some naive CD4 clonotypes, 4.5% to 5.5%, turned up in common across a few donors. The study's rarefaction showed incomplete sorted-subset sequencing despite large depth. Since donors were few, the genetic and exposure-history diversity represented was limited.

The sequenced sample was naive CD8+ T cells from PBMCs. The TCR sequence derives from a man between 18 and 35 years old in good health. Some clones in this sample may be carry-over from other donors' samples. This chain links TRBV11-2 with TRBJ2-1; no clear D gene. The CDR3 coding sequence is TGTGCCAGCAGCTTATGGGGATATTACAATGAGCAGTTCTTC. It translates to CASSLWGYYNEQFF.